This TCR beta chain was captured in a study of blood T cell repertoires in COVID-19. Study-wide context: PBMCs, B-cell-depleted T cells, or T cells provided the cDNA or gDNA that made up the material.

This CDR3 region has 13 residues. V was shortened by 6 bases and J by 4 bases, with 12 bases between the two germline ends. Only in-frame clones appear in the TCRdb table, and some are missing; sequencing was by immunoSEQ multiplex PCR. The table includes roughly 180,000 clones, 85% to 90% detected once. Sequencing was carried out using peripheral blood. The sequence came from a man between 65 and 85 years old with active or convalescent COVID-19. V usage is TRBV12-3 or TRBV12-4 and J usage is TRBJ1-2; tentative D call: TRBD1 (6 bases). The CDR3 DNA reads TGTGCCAGCAGCTCAGGGGAATTCTATGGCTACACCTTC. It translates to CASSSGEFYGYTF.